This T cell receptor (beta chain) came from a study of cytomegalovirus exposure and HLA in healthy donors. This PCR relied on a set of 60 Vbeta primers and 13 Jbeta primers. The repertoire was sequenced with immunoSEQ multiplex PCR; TCRdb's copy has only in-frame clones and lacks some. The sample yields some 190,000 clones, roughly nine tenths seen once. General study results and limits: Sequencing artifact likely explains a cluster of highly shared sequence variants. Roughly uniform depth of sequencing across donors was assumed in presence/absence analyses. A later analysis reportedly found that, within productive TCRs, an Asian-associated ancestry cluster had fewer N-insertions than the mean observed across the roughly 700 donors. Productive status was seen about 90% or about 30% of the time for most TCR beta V segments in an earlier analysis.

This clone has just one count. Its antigen is not known. Sequenced: PBMCs. This sequence originates from a boy aged 2 to 10 in good health and CMV-seronegative.

In DNA form, the CDR3 reads TGTGCCAGCAGCGTAACGCCCTCCCCGACTAGCGGGGGGTACAATGAGCAGTTCTTC. It is translated as CASSVTPSPTSGGYNEQFF. V gene TRBV9 combines with J gene TRBJ2-1, with 13 bases fitting TRBD2. This CDR3 has 19 residues. Losses at the gene ends were 1 base for V and 4 bases for J; bases not matched to a gene: 11. The germline gives CDR1 SGDLS, CDR2 YYNGEE.